The T cell receptor (beta chain) described here comes from a study of graft-versus-host responses after intestinal transplantation. About the study: Among the recipients, transplants were multivisceral, liver-intestinal, or isolated intestinal.

The V gene lost 8 bases and the J gene lost 2 bases, with 16 bases spanning the gap. The CDR3 spans 15 residues. The germline gives CDR1 MGHRA, CDR2 YSYEKL. Some clones are missing from TCRdb's copy, which holds only in-frame ones; the method was immunoSEQ multiplex PCR. The table lists tens of thousands of clones, roughly 91% of them singletons. Of note for this clone: As yet, its antigen is unknown.

Regarding the study as a whole: Early after transplant, HvG declines were associated with peak levels of circulating GvH clones.

V and J are TRBV4-1 and TRBJ2-1, with D tentatively TRBD2 (5 bases). The sequencing here drew on unstimulated CD8+ T cells sorted from spleen or lymph node cells, taken before intestinal transplant. The receptor comes from a human donor who received an intestinal transplant. Here the CDR3 DNA reads TGCGCCAGCGCGCCAGATTGGGAGACCTACAATGAGCAGTTCTTC. Amino acid sequence: CASAPDWETYNEQFF.